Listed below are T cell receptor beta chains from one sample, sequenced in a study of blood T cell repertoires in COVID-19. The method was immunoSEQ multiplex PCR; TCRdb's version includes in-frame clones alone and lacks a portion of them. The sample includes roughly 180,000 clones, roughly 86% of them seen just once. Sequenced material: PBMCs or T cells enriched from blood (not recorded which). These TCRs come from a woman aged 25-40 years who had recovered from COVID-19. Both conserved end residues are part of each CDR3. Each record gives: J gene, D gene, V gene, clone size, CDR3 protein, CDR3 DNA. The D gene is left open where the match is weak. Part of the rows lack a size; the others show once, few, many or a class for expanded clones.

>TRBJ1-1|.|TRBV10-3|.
CAISESTGRNTEAFF
TGTGCCATCAGTGAGTCGACTGGGAGGAACACTGAAGCTTTCTTT
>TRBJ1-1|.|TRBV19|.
CATQAGASAFF
TGTGCCACCCAGGCAGGGGCGAGTGCTTTCTTT
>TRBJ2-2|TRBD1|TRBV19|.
CASTPRTGYTGELFF
TGTGCCAGTACCCCCCGGACAGGGTACACCGGGGAGCTGTTTTTT
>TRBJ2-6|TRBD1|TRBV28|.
CASSGTGNSGANVLTF
TGTGCCAGCAGCGGGACAGGGAACTCTGGGGCCAACGTCCTGACTTTC
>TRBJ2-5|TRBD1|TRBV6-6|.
CASSRQGGETQYF
TGTGCCAGCAGTCGACAGGGTGGAGAGACCCAGTACTTC
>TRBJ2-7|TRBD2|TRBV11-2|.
CASSPGTSGYEQYF
TGTGCCAGCAGCCCGGGGACTAGCGGCTACGAGCAGTACTTC
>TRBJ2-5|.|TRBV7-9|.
CASSSAGWAETQYF
TGTGCCAGCAGCTCTGCGGGGTGGGCAGAGACCCAGTACTTC
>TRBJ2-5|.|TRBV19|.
CASSKPTMLNGETQYF
TGTGCCAGTAGTAAACCGACTATGCTAAATGGGGAGACCCAGTACTTC
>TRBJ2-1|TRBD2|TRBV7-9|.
CASSPRREGPEQFF
TGTGCCAGCAGCCCCCGACGGGAGGGCCCTGAGCAGTTCTTC
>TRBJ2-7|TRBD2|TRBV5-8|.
CASSSPGLAGTRSAYEQYF
TGTGCCAGCAGCTCACCGGGACTAGCGGGAACTCGGTCCGCCTACGAGCAGTACTTC
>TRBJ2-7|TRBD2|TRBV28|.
CASSRLAEDSYEQYF
TGTGCCAGCAGTCGTCTAGCGGAGGACTCCTACGAGCAGTACTTC
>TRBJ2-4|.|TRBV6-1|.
CASSERPGLAKNIQYF
TGTGCCAGCAGTGAAAGGCCCGGGTTAGCCAAAAACATTCAGTACTTC
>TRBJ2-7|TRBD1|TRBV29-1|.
CSVGDRDTYEQYF
TGCAGCGTTGGGGACAGGGATACCTACGAGCAGTACTTC
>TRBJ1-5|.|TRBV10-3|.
CAISGEGRSNQPQHF
TGTGCCATCAGTGGGGAGGGGCGCAGCAATCAGCCCCAGCATTTT
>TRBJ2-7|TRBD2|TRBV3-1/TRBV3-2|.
CASSQSSGSYEQYF
TGTGCCAGCAGCCAGTCTAGCGGGAGCTACGAGCAGTACTTC
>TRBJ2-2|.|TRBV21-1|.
CASSKLSRGWTGELFF
TGTGCCAGCAGCAAATTGAGCAGGGGGTGGACCGGGGAGCTGTTTTTT
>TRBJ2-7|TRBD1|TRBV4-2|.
CASSQEGQGAYEQYF
TGTGCCAGCAGCCAAGAAGGACAGGGAGCCTACGAGCAGTACTTC
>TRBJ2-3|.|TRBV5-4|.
CASSLGGAGAHDTQYF
TGTGCCAGCAGCTTGGGGGGTGCTGGGGCACACGATACGCAGTATTTT
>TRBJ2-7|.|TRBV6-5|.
CASNGGASYEQYF
TGTGCCAGCAACGGGGGAGCCTCCTACGAGCAGTACTTC
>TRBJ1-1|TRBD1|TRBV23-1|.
CASSPPPVTGGTEAFF
TGCGCCAGCAGTCCCCCTCCTGTAACAGGGGGCACTGAAGCTTTCTTT
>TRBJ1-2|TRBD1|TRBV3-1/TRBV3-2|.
CASSQGDRGSYGYTF
TGTGCCAGCAGCCAAGGGGACAGGGGGAGCTATGGCTACACCTTC
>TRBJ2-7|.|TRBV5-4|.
CASSQPDSYEQYF
TGTGCCAGCAGCCAGCCGGACAGTTACGAGCAGTACTTC
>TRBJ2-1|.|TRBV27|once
CASSPQGYEQFF
TGTGCCAGCAGCCCACAGGGCTATGAGCAGTTCTTC
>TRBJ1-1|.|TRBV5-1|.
CASSLAQGLNTEAFF
TGCGCCAGCAGCTTGGCCCAGGGGCTGAACACTGAAGCTTTCTTT
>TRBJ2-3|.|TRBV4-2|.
CASSLQGTDTQYF
TGTGCCAGCAGCCTACAGGGAACAGATACGCAGTATTTT
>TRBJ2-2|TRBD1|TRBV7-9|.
CASSSQGAGTGELFF
TGTGCCAGCAGCTCACAGGGGGCTGGCACCGGGGAGCTGTTTTTT
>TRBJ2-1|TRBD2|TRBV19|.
CASGVTGGYNEQFF
TGTGCCAGTGGCGTGACGGGAGGGTACAATGAGCAGTTCTTC
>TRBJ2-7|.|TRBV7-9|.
CASSLAARSYEQYF
TGTGCCAGCAGCTTAGCAGCTAGGAGCTACGAGCAGTACTTC
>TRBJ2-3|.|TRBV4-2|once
CASSQDRGPTDTQYF
TGTGCCAGCAGCCAAGATAGGGGCCCCACAGATACGCAGTATTTT
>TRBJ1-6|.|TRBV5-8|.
CASSPGEVYSPLHF
TGTGCCAGCAGCCCAGGGGAAGTTTATTCACCCCTCCACTTT
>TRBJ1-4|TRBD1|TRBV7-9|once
CASSPWTGTNEKLFF
TGTGCCAGCAGCCCCTGGACAGGGACGAATGAAAAACTGTTTTTT
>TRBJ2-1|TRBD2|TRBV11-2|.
CASQLIYSGSPYNEQFF
TGTGCCAGCCAACTGATCTATAGCGGGAGCCCCTACAATGAGCAGTTCTTC
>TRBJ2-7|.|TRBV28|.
CASSLETEISYEQYF
TGTGCCAGCAGTTTGGAGACAGAGATCTCCTACGAGCAGTACTTC
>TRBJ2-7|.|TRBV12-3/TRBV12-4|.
CASSLGQKDEQYF
TGTGCCAGCAGTTTGGGGCAAAAGGACGAGCAGTACTTC
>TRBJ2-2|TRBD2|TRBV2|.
CASSDVGGPAGELFF
TGTGCCAGCAGTGATGTGGGAGGGCCCGCCGGGGAGCTGTTTTTT
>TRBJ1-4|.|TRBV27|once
CASSHVGTNEKLFF
TGTGCCAGCAGTCACGTCGGAACTAATGAAAAACTGTTTTTT